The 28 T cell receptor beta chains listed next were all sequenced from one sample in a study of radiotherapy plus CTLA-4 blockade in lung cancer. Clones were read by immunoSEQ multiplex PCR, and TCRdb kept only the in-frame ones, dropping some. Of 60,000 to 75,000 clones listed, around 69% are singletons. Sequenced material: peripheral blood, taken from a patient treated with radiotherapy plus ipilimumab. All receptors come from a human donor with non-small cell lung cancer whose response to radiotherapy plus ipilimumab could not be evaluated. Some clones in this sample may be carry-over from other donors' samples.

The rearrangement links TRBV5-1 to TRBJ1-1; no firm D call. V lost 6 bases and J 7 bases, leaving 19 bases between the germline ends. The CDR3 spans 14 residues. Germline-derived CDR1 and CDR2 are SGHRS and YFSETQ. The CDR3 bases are TGCGCCAGCAAGGACGGAGGTGGGTCTTTTGAAGCTTTCTTT. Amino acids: CASKDGGGSFEAFF.

The CDR3 DNA follows: TGTGCCAGCAGCGTAGGGTCGGTACCAACAGATACGCAGTATTTT. Protein: CASSVGSVPTDTQYF. The J gene is TRBJ2-3, the V gene TRBV9; unclear D gene. The CDR3 loop spans 15 amino acids. With 0 bases removed from V and 3 bases from J, the gap between germline ends came to 11 bases. Germline lookup yields CDR1 SGDLS and CDR2 YYNGEE.

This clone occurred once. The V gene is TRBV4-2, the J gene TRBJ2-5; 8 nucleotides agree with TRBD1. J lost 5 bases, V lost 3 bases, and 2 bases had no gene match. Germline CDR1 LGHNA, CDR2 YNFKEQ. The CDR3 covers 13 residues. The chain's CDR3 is CASSQAGGETQYF. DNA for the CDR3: TGTGCCAGCAGCCAGGCAGGGGGCGAGACCCAGTACTTC.

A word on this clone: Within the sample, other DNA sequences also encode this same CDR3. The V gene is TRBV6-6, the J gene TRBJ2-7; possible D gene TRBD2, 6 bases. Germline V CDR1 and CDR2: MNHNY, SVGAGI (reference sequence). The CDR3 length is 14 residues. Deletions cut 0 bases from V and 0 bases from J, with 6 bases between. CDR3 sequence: CASSYSRDSYEQYF. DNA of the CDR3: TGTGCCAGCAGTTACTCGCGGGACTCCTACGAGCAGTACTTC.

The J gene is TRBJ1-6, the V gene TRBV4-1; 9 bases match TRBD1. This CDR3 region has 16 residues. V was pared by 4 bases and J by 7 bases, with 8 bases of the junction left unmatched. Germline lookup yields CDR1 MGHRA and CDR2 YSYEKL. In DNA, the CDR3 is TGCGCCAGCAGCCCCCGGGACAGGGTGGAAAATTCACCCCTCCACTTT. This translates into CASSPRDRVENSPLHF.

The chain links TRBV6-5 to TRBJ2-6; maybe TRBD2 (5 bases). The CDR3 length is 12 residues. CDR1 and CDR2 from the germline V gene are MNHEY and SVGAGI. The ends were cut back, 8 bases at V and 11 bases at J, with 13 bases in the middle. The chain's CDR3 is CASRRGYDVLTF. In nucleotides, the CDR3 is TGTGCCAGCCGCCGCGGGTATGACGTCCTGACTTTC.

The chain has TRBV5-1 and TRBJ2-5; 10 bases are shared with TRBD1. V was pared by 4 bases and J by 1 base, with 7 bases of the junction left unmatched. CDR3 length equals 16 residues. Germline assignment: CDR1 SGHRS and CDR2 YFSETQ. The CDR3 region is CASSPGDRGFQETQYF. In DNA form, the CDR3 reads TGCGCCAGCAGCCCGGGGGACAGGGGCTTCCAAGAGACCCAGTACTTC.

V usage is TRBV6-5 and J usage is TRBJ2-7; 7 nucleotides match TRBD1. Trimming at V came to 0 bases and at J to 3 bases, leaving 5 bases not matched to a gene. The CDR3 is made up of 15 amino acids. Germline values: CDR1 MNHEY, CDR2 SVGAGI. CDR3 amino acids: CASSYSYRGGYEQYF. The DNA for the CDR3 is TGTGCCAGCAGTTACTCTTACAGGGGCGGCTACGAGCAGTACTTC.

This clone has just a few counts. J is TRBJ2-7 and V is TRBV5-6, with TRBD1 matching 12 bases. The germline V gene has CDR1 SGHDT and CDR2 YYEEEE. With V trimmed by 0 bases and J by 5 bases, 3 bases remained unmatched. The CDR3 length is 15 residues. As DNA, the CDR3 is TGTGCCAGCAGCTTGGGGGACAGGGGGCTCGACGAGCAGTACTTC. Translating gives CASSLGDRGLDEQYF.

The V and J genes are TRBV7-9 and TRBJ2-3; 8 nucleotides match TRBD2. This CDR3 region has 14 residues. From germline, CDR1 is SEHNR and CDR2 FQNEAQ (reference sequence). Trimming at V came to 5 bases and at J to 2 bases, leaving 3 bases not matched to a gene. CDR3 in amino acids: CASSRSGVTDTQYF. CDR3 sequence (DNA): TGTGCCAGCAGCCGTAGCGGGGTCACAGATACGCAGTATTTT.

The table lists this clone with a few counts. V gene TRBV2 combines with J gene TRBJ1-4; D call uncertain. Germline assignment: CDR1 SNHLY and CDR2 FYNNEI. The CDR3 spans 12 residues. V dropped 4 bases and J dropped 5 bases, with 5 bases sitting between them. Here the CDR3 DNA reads TGTGCCAGCAGTGTCCGGAATGAAAAACTGTTTTTT. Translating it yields CASSVRNEKLFF.

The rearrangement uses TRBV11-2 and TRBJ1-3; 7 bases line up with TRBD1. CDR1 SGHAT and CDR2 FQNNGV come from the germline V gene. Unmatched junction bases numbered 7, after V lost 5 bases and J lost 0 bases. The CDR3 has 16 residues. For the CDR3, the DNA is TGTGCCAGCAGCCGAGACAGGGTGCGCTCTGGAAACACCATATATTTT. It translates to CASSRDRVRSGNTIYF.

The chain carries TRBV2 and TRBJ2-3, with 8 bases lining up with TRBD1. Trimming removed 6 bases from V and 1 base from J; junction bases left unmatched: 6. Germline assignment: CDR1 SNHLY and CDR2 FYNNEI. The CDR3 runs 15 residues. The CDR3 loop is CASRAYRGGTDTQYF. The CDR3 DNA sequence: TGTGCCAGCAGGGCTTACAGGGGGGGCACAGATACGCAGTATTTT. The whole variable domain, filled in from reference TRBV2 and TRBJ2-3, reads EPEVTQTPSHQVTQMGQEVILRCVPISNHLYFYWYRQILGQKVEFLVSFYNNEISEKSEIFDDQFSVERPDGSNFTLKIRSTKLEDSAMYFCASRAYRGGTDTQYFGPGTRLTVL.

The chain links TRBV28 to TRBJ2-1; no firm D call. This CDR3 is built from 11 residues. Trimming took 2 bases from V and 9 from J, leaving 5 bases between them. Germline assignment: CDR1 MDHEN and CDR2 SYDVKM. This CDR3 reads CASSLVSEQFF. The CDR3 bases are TGTGCCAGCAGTTTAGTCTCTGAGCAGTTCTTC.

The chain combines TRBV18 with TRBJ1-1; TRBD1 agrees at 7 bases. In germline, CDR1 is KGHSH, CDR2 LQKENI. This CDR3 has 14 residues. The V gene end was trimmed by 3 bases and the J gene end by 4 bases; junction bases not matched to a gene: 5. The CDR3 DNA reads TGTGCCAGCTCACCCCAGGGGGGAGGCACTGAAGCTTTCTTT. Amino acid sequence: CASSPQGGGTEAFF. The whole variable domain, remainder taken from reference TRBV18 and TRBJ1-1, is NAGVMQNPRHLVRRRGQEARLRCSPMKGHSHVYWYRQLPEEGLKFMVYLQKENIIDESGMPKERFSAEFPKEGPSILRIQQVVRGDSAAYFCASSPQGGGTEAFFGQGTRLTVV.

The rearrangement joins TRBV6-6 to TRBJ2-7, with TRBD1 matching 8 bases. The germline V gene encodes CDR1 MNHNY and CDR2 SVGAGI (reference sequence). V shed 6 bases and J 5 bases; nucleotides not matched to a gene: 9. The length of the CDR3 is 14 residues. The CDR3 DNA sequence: TGTGCCAGCAGACACGGACAGGGTACCCACGAGCAGTACTTC. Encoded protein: CASRHGQGTHEQYF.

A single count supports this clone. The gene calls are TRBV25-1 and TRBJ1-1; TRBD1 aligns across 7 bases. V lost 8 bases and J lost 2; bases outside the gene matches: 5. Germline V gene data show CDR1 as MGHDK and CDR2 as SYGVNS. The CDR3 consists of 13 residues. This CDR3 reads CASSTGVNTEAFF. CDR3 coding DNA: TGTGCCAGCTCAACAGGGGTTAACACTGAAGCTTTCTTT. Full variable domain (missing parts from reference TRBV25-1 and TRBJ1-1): EADIYQTPRYLVIGTGKKITLECSQTMGHDKMYWYQQDPGMELHLIHYSYGVNSTEKGDLSSESTVSRIRTEHFPLTLESARPSHTSQYLCASSTGVNTEAFFGQGTRLTVV.

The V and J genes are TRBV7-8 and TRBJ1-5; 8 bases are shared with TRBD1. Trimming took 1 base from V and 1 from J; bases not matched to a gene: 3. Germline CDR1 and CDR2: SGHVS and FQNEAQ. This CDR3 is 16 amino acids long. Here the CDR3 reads CASSLGTGKSNQPQHF. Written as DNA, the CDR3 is TGTGCCAGCAGCTTAGGGACAGGGAAAAGCAATCAGCCCCAGCATTTT.

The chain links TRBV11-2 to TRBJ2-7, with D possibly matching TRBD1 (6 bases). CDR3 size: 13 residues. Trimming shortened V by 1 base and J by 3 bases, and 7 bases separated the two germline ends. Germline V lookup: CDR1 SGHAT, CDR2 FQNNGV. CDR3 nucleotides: TGTGCCAGCAGCTTAGCCAGGGGCTACGAGCAGTACTTC. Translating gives CASSLARGYEQYF.

The CDR3 DNA reads TGTGCCAGTAGTCGTTGGGGCAAGGATTCACCCCTCCACTTT. Amino acid sequence: CASSRWGKDSPLHF. The chain links TRBV19 to TRBJ1-6, with D perhaps matching TRBD1 (5 bases). CDR1 is LNHDA, CDR2 SQIVND, per germline (reference sequence). Trimming shortened V by 5 bases and J by 8 bases, and 13 bases separated the two germline ends. The CDR3 loop spans 14 amino acids.

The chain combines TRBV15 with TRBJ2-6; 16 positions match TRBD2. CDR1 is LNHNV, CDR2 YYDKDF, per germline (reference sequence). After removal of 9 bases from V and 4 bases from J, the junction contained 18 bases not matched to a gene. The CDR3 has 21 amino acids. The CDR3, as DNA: TGTGCCACATCGCCCCTGCCGGGACTAGCGGGGGGGCCTCAGGGGGCCAACGTCCTGACTTTC. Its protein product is CATSPLPGLAGGPQGANVLTF.

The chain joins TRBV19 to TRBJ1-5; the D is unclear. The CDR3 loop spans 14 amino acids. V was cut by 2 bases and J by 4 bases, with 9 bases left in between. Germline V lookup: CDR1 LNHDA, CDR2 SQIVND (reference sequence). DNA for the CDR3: TGTGCCAGTAGTATACAAACACCTAATCAGCCCCAGCATTTT. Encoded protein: CASSIQTPNQPQHF.

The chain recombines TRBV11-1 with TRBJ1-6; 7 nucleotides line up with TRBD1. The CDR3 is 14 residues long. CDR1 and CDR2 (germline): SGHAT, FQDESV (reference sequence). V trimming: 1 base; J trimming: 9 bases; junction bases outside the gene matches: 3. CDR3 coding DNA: TGTGCCAGCAGCTTAGGACAGGGTCGTTCACCCCTCCACTTT. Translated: CASSLGQGRSPLHF.

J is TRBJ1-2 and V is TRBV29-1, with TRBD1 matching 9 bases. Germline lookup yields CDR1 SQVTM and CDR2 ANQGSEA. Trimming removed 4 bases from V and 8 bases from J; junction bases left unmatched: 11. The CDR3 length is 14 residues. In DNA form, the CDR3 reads TGCAGCGTTGGTCTGACAGGGGGATATCTAGGCTACACCTTC. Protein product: CSVGLTGGYLGYTF.

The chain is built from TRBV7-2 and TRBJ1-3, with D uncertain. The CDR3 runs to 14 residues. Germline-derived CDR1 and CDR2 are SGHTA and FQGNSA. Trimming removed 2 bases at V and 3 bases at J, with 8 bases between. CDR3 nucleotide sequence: TGTGCCAGCAGCTTACATCAATTTGGAAACACCATATATTTT. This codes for CASSLHQFGNTIYF. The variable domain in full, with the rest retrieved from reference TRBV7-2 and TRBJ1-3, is GAGVSQSPSNKVTEKGKDVELRCDPISGHTALYWYRQSLGQGLEFLIYFQGNSAPDKSGLPSDRFSAERTGGSVSTLTIQRTQQEDSAVYLCASSLHQFGNTIYFGEGSWLTVV.

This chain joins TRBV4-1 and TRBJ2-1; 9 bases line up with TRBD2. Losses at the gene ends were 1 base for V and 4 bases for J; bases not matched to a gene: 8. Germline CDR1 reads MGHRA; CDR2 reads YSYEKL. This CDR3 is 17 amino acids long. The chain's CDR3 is CASSQVGASGAYNEQFF. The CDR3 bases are TGCGCCAGCAGCCAAGTAGGCGCTAGCGGGGCTTACAATGAGCAGTTCTTC.

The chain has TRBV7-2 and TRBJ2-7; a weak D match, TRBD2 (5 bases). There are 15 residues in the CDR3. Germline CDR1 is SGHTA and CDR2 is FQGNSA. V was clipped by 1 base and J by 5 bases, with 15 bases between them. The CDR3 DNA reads TGTGCCAGCAGCTTAGGGGGTGGCGGGTGGAACGAGCAGTACTTC. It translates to CASSLGGGGWNEQYF.

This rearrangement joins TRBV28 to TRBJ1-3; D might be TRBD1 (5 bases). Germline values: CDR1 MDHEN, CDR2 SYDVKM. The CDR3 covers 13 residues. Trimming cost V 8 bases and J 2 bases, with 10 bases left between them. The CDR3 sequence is CASSGLPGNTIYF. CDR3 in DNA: TGTGCCAGCTCAGGGCTCCCTGGAAACACCATATATTTT.